The 3 T cell receptor beta chains below come from one sample, sequenced in a study of Tregs in tolerant kidney transplant recipients (dated by TCRdb to between 2019 and 2020). The transplants used related donors with nonmyeloablative bone marrow transplantation, and mixed chimerism in the human trials was transient. Receptor libraries were prepared by the immunoSEQ multiplex PCR assay. TCRdb's version of the immuneACCESS table is confined to in-frame rearrangements and falls short of the full clone set. An unresolved V gene accounts for under half of the shortfall where checked; the remainder is of unknown origin. In this sample the table shows some 56,000 clones, roughly nine tenths of which occur a single time. The ten largest clones take up roughly 15% of the sample. This material consisted of CD8+ T cells from blood (PBMCs), taken 24 months after the transplant. The receptors shown here come from a human patient who received a combined kidney and bone marrow transplant. After a transplant, certain T cells may trace back to the graft donor.

DNA of the CDR3: TGTGCCAGCAGCTCCACCTACGAGCAGTACTTC. This gives the protein CASSSTYEQYF. The chain couples TRBV7-2 to TRBJ2-7, with D uncertain. This CDR3 region has 11 residues. The germline V and J ends were trimmed by 4 bases and 2 bases, with 3 bases remaining between them. Germline V gene lookup returns CDR1 SGHTA and CDR2 FQGNSA.

This clone occurred once. Germline and junction disagree at one end, which may indicate a read error. The same CDR3 also results from other DNA sequences found in this sample. The CDR3 region is CASSLIPTQGKSSYNSPLHF. The CDR3 nucleotides are TGTGCCAGCAGTTTAATCCCCACACAGGGGAAGAGCTCCTATAATTCCCCCCTCCACTTT. The chain combines TRBV27 with TRBJ1-6, with 7 positions matching TRBD1. Germline V lookup: CDR1 MNHEY, CDR2 SMNVEV (reference sequence). The CDR3 has 20 residues.

The chain links TRBV7-2 to TRBJ1-5, with 8 bases matching TRBD1. The J segment lost 3 bases and the V segment lost 0 bases, leaving 4 bases of the junction unmatched. CDR1 is SGHTA, CDR2 FQGNSA, per germline. This CDR3 comprises 16 residues. CDR3 loop: CASSLAGTGNNQPQHF. In DNA, the CDR3 is TGTGCCAGCAGCTTAGCGGGGACAGGAAACAATCAGCCCCAGCATTTT.